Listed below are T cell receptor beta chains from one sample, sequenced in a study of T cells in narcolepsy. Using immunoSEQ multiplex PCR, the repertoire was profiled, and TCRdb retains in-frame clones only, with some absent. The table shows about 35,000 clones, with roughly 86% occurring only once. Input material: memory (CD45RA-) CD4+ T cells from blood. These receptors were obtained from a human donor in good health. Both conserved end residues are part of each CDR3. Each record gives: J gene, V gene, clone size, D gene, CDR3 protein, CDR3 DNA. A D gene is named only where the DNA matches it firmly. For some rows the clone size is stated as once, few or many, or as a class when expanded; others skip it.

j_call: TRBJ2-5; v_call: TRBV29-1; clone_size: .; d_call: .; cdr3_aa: CSVEEYKETQYF; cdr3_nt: TGCAGCGTTGAAGAATATAAGGAGACCCAGTACTTC
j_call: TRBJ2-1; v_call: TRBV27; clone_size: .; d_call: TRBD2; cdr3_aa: CASSPGLAGSGQFF; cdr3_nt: TGTGCCAGCAGTCCTGGACTAGCGGGGAGTGGGCAGTTCTTC
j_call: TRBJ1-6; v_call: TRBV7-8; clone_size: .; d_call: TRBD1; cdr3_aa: CASSLMGQVISPLHF; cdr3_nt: TGTGCCAGCAGCTTAATGGGACAGGTGATCTCACCCCTCCACTTT
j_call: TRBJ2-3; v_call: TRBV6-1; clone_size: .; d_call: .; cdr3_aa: CASSDPVGDTQYF; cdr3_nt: TGTGCCAGCAGTGATCCGGTTGGGGATACGCAGTATTTT
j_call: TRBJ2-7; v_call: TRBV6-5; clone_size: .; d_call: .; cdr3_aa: CASSNPGSYEQYF; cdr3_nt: TGTGCCAGCAGTAATCCAGGGTCCTACGAGCAGTACTTC
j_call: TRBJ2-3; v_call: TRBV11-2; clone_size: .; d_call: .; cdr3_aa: CASSPGPSSAALSDTQYF; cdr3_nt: TGTGCCAGCAGCCCTGGGCCGTCATCGGCGGCTCTTAGTGATACGCAGTATTTT
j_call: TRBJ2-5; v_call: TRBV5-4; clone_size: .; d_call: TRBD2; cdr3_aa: CASSLIGLAGWETQYF; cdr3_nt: TGTGCCAGCAGCTTAATCGGACTAGCGGGATGGGAGACCCAGTACTTC
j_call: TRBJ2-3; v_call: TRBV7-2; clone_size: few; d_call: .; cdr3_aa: CASRAGSDTQYF; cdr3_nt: TGTGCCAGCAGGGCAGGCTCAGATACGCAGTATTTT
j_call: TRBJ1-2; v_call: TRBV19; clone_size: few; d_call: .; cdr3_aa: CASSAGVYGYTF; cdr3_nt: TGTGCCAGTAGTGCGGGGGTCTATGGCTACACCTTC
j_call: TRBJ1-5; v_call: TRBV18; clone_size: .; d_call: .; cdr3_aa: CASSPEFGGNQPQHF; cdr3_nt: TGTGCCAGCTCACCGGAGTTTGGAGGCAATCAGCCCCAGCATTTT
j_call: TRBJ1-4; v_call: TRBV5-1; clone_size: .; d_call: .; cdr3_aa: CASSSDSSNEKLFF; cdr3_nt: TGCGCCAGCAGCTCGGACTCCAGTAATGAAAAACTGTTTTTT
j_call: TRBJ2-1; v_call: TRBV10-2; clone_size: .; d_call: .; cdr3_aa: CASMGASYNEQFF; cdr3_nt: TGCGCCAGCATGGGGGCCTCCTACAATGAGCAGTTCTTC
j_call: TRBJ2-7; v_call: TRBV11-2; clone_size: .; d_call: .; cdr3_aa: CASSPPGYEQYF; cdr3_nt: TGTGCCAGCAGCCCGCCCGGCTACGAGCAGTACTTC
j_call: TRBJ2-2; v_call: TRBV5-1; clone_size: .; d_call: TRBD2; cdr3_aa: CASSSRTSGRNTGELFF; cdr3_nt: TGCGCCAGCAGCTCTAGGACTAGCGGGAGAAACACCGGGGAGCTGTTTTTT
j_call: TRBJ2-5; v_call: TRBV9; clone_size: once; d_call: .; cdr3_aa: CASTQSGTEKETQYF; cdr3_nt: TGTGCCAGCACCCAGAGTGGGACGGAGAAAGAGACCCAGTACTTC
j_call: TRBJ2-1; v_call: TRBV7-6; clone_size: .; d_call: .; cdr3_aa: CASSLQLTGNEQFF; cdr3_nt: TGTGCCAGCAGCTTACAACTCACAGGGAATGAGCAGTTCTTC
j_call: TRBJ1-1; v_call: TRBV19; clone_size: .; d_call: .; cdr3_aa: CASTALKRDGAEAFF; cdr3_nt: TGTGCCAGTACCGCGCTGAAGAGGGATGGCGCTGAAGCTTTCTTT
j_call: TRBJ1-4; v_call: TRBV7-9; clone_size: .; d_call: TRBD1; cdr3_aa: CASNAGGWANEKLFF; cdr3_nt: TGTGCCAGCAACGCAGGGGGTTGGGCTAATGAAAAACTGTTTTTT
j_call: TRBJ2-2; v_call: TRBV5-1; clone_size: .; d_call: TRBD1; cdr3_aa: CASSPFGQGWELFF; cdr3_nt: TGCGCCAGCAGCCCCTTTGGACAGGGATGGGAGCTGTTTTTT
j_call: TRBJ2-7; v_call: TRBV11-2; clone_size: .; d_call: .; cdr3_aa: CASSPATYYEQYF; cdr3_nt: TGTGCCAGCAGCCCAGCCACGTATTACGAGCAGTACTTC
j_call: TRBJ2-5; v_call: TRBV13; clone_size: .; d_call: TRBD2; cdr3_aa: CASSRREGGETQYF; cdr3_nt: TGTGCCAGCAGTCGCAGGGAGGGAGGGGAGACCCAGTACTTC
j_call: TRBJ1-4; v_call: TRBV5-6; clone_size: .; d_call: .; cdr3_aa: CASSLVGGANEKLFF; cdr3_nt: TGTGCCAGCAGCTTGGTCGGGGGTGCTAATGAAAAACTGTTTTTT
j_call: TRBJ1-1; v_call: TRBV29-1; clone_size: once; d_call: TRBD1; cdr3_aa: CSVSGTGWTEAFF; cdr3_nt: TGCAGCGTTTCCGGGACAGGGTGGACTGAAGCTTTCTTT
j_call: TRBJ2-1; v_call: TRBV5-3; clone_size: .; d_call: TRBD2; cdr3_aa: CARTGTSGNNEQFF; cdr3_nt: TGTGCCAGAACCGGGACTAGCGGGAACAATGAGCAGTTCTTC
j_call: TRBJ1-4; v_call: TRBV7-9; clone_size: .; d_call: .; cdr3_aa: CASSQGSIEKLFF; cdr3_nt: TGTGCCAGCAGCCAAGGGTCGATCGAAAAACTGTTTTTT
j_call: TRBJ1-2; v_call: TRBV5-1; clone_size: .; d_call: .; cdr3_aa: CASNLANYGYTF; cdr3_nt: TGCGCCAGCAACCTAGCTAACTATGGCTACACCTTC
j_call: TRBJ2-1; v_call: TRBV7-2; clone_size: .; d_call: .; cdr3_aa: CASSLKTGEEQFF; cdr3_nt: TGTGCCAGCAGCTTAAAAACGGGTGAGGAGCAGTTCTTC
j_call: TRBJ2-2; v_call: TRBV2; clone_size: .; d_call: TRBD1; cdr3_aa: CASSQRGPNTGELFF; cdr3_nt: TGTGCCAGCAGTCAAAGGGGGCCAAACACCGGGGAGCTGTTTTTT
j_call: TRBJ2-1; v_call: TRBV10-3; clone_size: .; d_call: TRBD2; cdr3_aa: CAISGGGLAGANEQFF; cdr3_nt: TGTGCCATCAGTGGAGGGGGGCTAGCGGGCGCCAATGAGCAGTTCTTC
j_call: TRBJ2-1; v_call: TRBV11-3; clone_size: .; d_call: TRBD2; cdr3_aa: CASSAGTSGGNEQFF; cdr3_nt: TGTGCCAGCAGTGCCGGGACTAGCGGGGGGAATGAGCAGTTCTTC
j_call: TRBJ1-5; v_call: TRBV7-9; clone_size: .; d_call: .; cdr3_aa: CASSPEAPKVSNQPQHF; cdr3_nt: TGTGCCAGCAGCCCGGAGGCCCCCAAGGTCAGCAATCAGCCCCAGCATTTT
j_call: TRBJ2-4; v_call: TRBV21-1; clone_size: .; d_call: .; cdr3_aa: CASSKGAGTPAKNIQYF; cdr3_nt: TGTGCCAGCAGCAAAGGCGCCGGGACTCCAGCCAAAAACATTCAGTACTTC
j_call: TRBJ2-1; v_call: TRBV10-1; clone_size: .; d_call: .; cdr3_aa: CASSESSAYNEQFF; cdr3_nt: TGCGCCAGCAGTGAGTCTTCGGCCTACAATGAGCAGTTCTTC
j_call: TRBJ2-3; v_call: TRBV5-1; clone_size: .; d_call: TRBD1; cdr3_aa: CASSLQGQGADTQYF; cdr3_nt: TGCGCCAGCAGCTTACAGGGGCAGGGGGCAGATACGCAGTATTTT
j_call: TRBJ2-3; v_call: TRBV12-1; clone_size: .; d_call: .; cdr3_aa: CASSRPHPEPPDTQYF; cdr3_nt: TGTGCCAGCAGCCGGCCCCATCCCGAACCCCCAGATACGCAGTATTTT
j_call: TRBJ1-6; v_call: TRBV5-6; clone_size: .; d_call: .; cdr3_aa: CASSSRTEEVSYNSPLHF; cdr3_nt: TGTGCCAGCAGTTCCAGGACGGAGGAGGTCTCCTATAATTCACCCCTCCACTTT
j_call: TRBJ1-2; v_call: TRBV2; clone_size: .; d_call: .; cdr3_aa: CASSETASYGYTF; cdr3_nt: TGTGCCAGCAGTGAAACAGCTTCCTATGGCTACACCTTC
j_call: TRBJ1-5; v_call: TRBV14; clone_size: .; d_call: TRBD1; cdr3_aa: CASSQGRGDSVNQPQHF; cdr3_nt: TGTGCCAGCAGCCAAGGCAGGGGGGACAGCGTCAATCAGCCCCAGCATTTT
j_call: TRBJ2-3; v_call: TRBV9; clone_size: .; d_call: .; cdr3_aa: CASSALGLVTDTQYF; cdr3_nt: TGTGCCAGCAGTGCACTGGGACTGGTTACAGATACGCAGTATTTT
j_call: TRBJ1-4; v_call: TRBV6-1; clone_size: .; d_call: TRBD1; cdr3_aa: CASSEGQGAEKLFF; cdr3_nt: TGTGCCAGCAGTGAGGGACAGGGGGCTGAAAAACTGTTTTTT
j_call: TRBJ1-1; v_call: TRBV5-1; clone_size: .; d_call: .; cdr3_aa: CASSLSRRNTETFF; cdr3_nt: TGCGCCAGCAGCTTGAGCAGACGAAACACTGAAACTTTCTTT
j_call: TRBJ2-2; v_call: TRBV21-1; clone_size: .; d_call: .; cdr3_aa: CASNPGETSGINTGELFF; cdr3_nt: TGTGCCAGCAACCCAGGAGAGACTAGCGGGATTAACACCGGGGAGCTGTTTTTT
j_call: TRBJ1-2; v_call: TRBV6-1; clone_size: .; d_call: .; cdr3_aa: CASSGLYGYTF; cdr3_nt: TGTGCCAGCAGTGGATTGTATGGCTACACCTTC
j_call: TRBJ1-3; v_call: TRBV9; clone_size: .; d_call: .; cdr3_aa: CASSVGWLPGNTIYF; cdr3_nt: TGTGCCAGCAGCGTAGGGTGGTTACCTGGAAACACCATATATTTT
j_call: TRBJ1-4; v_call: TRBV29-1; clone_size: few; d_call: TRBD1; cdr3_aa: CSVPGTANEKLFF; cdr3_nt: TGCAGCGTTCCCGGGACAGCTAATGAAAAACTGTTTTTT